This passage covers 23 T cell receptor beta chains from one sample sequenced in a study of blood T cell repertoires in COVID-19. Using immunoSEQ multiplex PCR, the repertoire was profiled, and TCRdb retains in-frame clones only, with some absent. The table shows roughly 49,000 clones, with 65% to 85% occurring only once. Sequenced input: peripheral blood. Receptors were obtained from a man aged 40-50 years with acute or convalescent COVID-19.

This rearrangement joins TRBV12-5 to TRBJ1-2; unclear D gene. V was pared by 6 bases and J by 8 bases, with 13 bases between. The V gene's germline CDR1 is LGHNT and CDR2 FRNRAP. The CDR3 spans 12 residues. CDR3 in amino acids: CASGPTGGGYTF. Written as DNA, the CDR3 is TGTGCTAGTGGCCCAACGGGAGGGGGCTACACCTTC. The full variable domain, completed using reference TRBV12-5 and TRBJ1-2, is DARVTQTPRHKVTEMGQEVTMRCQPILGHNTVFWYRQTMMQGLELLAYFRNRAPLDDSGMPKDRFSAEMPDATLATLKIQPSEPRDSAVYFCASGPTGGGYTFGSGTRLTVV.

This clone was picked up a small number of times. The rearrangement links TRBV6-5 to TRBJ1-2; 10 nucleotides align to TRBD1. The CDR3 contains 15 residues. Germline V gene sequence: CDR1 MNHEY, CDR2 SVGAGI. The junction had 9 bases not matched to a gene; V was cut back by 3 bases and J by 8 bases. Here the CDR3 reads CASSYGTGVNHGYTF. Written as DNA, the CDR3 is TGTGCCAGCAGTTATGGGACAGGGGTTAATCACGGCTACACCTTC.

The chain joins TRBV6-1 to TRBJ2-5; D is perhaps TRBD2 (5 bases). The CDR3 length is 17 residues. Germline CDR1 and CDR2: MNHNS and SASEGT. The V gene lost 1 base and the J gene lost 5 bases, with 20 bases spanning the gap. CDR3 DNA sequence: TGTGCCAGCAGTGAAGTAGGAGGCAGCTCTCAACGGGAGACCCAGTACTTC. It yields the protein CASSEVGGSSQRETQYF.

The rearrangement joins TRBV12-2 to TRBJ2-1; TRBD2, the D gene given by the table, was not confirmed from the DNA. TRBV12-2 is a listed pseudogene. The CDR3 totals 10 residues. The CDR3 region is CDRGYNEQFF. CDR3 nucleotides: TGTGACCGGGGTTACAATGAGCAGTTCTTC.

J is TRBJ2-3 and V is TRBV5-1; TRBD1 matches 7 bases. The CDR3 sequence is 16 residues long. Germline trimming cut 4 bases from V and 4 bases from J; bases unmatched to any gene: 12. CDR1 is SGHRS and CDR2 is YFSETQ in the germline V gene. The CDR3 is CASSQINRGRADTQYF. The CDR3, as DNA: TGCGCCAGCAGCCAAATTAACAGGGGTCGCGCAGATACGCAGTATTTT.

The chain recombines TRBV20-1 with TRBJ1-4; D is undetermined. The V gene lost 3 bases and the J gene lost 5 bases, with 10 bases spanning the gap. This CDR3 has 13 residues. Germline V lookup: CDR1 DFQATT, CDR2 SNEGSKA (reference sequence). Here the CDR3 DNA reads TGCAGTGCTAGTAGGACGGGGAATGAAAAACTGTTTTTT. It specifies CSASRTGNEKLFF.

The rearrangement links TRBV27 to TRBJ2-2, with D possibly being TRBD2 (6 bases). Looked up from germline, CDR1 is MNHEY and CDR2 is SMNVEV (reference sequence). V gave up 0 bases and J gave up 3 bases, with 17 bases separating them. CDR3 size: 18 residues. The CDR3 DNA reads TGTGCCAGCAGTTTATCTGGCCTAGCGCTAGCTTACACCGGGGAGCTGTTTTTT. It specifies CASSLSGLALAYTGELFF.

The chain links TRBV10-3 to TRBJ2-2, with 7 bases identical to TRBD1. The V gene end was trimmed by 7 bases and the J gene end by 3 bases; junction bases not matched to a gene: 5. Germline lookup yields CDR1 ENHRY and CDR2 SYGVKD. The CDR3 sequence is 14 residues long. CDR3 sequence (DNA): TGTGCCATCAAAGGGACAGCGGACACCGGGGAGCTGTTTTTT. This codes for CAIKGTADTGELFF.

The chain combines TRBV5-1 with TRBJ1-2; D might be TRBD1 (5 bases). The CDR3 consists of 16 residues. Per germline, CDR1 SGHRS and CDR2 YFSETQ. V lost 5 bases and J 4 bases, leaving 21 bases between the germline ends. CDR3 sequence reads: CASSPVPAGGGYGYTF. CDR3 coding DNA: TGCGCCAGCAGTCCCGTCCCGGCCGGGGGTGGCTATGGCTACACCTTC.

The V gene is TRBV2, the J gene TRBJ2-5; a possible D gene is TRBD1 (5 bases). The germline CDR1 and CDR2 sequences are SNHLY and FYNNEI. The CDR3 consists of 14 residues. Trimming cost V 11 bases and J 2 bases, with 18 bases left between them. In DNA form, the CDR3 reads TGTGCCGACAGCGAACGACAGCGACAAGAGACCCAGTACTTC. It codes for CADSERQRQETQYF.

The V call is TRBV7-6, the J call TRBJ2-3; no firm D call. With 5 bases removed from V and 2 bases from J, the gap between germline ends came to 5 bases. Germline V gives CDR1 SGHVS, CDR2 FNYEAQ. CDR3 length equals 12 residues. This chain's CDR3 is CASSQLTDTQYF. As DNA, the CDR3 is TGTGCCAGCAGCCAACTCACAGATACGCAGTATTTT.

This sequence joins TRBV5-1 and TRBJ1-5; tentatively, D is TRBD1 (5 bases). This CDR3 is 15 amino acids long. The V end was cut by 7 bases, the J end by 0 bases, with 14 bases between. Germline CDR1 is SGHRS and CDR2 is YFSETQ. In nucleotides, the CDR3 is TGCGCCAGCCGCAGGGATCCCCTTAGCAATCAGCCCCAGCATTTT. Translation: CASRRDPLSNQPQHF.

The gene calls are TRBV5-3 and TRBJ2-7, with 10 positions matching TRBD2. TRBV5-3 is assigned to the ORF class and has an uncertain function. Losses at the gene ends were 0 bases for V and 1 base for J; bases not matched to a gene: 10. This CDR3 is built from 18 residues. CDR3 in amino acids: CARSLGRTSGGRSYEQYF. The CDR3 DNA reads as TGTGCCAGAAGCTTGGGGAGGACTAGCGGAGGGAGATCCTACGAGCAGTACTTC.

This clone was picked up a small number of times. This chain joins TRBV11-2 and TRBJ2-7; D not resolved. The V end lost 0 bases, the J end lost 5 bases, and 11 bases lay between the germline ends. Germline CDR1 is SGHAT and CDR2 is FQNNGV. The CDR3 has 14 amino acids. DNA for the CDR3: TGTGCCAGCAGCTTAGATGAGAGCTATCACGAGCAGTACGTC. Translating gives CASSLDESYHEQYV.

CDR3 sequence (DNA): TGTGCCAGCAGCCCACTAGCGGGTACGAACAATGAGCAGTTCTTC. Protein product: CASSPLAGTNNEQFF. V usage is TRBV14 and J usage is TRBJ2-1; 9 bases map to TRBD2. With V trimmed by 4 bases and J by 5 bases, 6 bases remained unmatched. Germline V gene lookup returns CDR1 SGHDN and CDR2 FVKESK. This CDR3 is built from 15 residues.

CDR3 bases: TGTGCCAGCAGGGACACAGGTAAAGGGTATGGCTACACCTTC. It is translated as CASRDTGKGYGYTF. The genes are TRBV5-6 and TRBJ1-2; D is perhaps TRBD1 (5 bases). Trimming took off 5 bases at V and 5 bases at J, with 16 bases between the two ends. CDR3 length equals 14 residues. CDR1 is SGHDT, CDR2 YYEEEE, per germline.

This clone has more than one count but fewer than ten. The V and J genes are TRBV7-2 and TRBJ2-1; D may be TRBD2 (6 bases). V lost 5 bases and J lost 4, with 9 bases in between. The germline gives CDR1 SGHTA, CDR2 FQGNSA. CDR3 size: 13 residues. The CDR3 loop is CASSEGTYNEQFF. The CDR3 DNA reads as TGTGCCAGCAGCGAGGGGACTTACAATGAGCAGTTCTTC.

V and J are TRBV6-2 or TRBV6-3 and TRBJ2-2, with 14 bases lining up with TRBD2. CDR1 and CDR2 (germline): MNHEY, SVGEGT. The CDR3 has 17 amino acids. V lost 3 bases and J lost 5; bases outside the gene matches: 5. As DNA, the CDR3 is TGTGCCAGCAGTTATTCCGGACTAGCGGGAGGAACCGGGGAGCTGTTTTTT. Protein product: CASSYSGLAGGTGELFF.

The chain uses TRBV25-1 and TRBJ1-6; TRBD1 matches 8 bases. CDR1 and CDR2 (germline): MGHDK, SYGVNS. After removal of 4 bases from V and 10 bases from J, the junction contained 12 bases not matched to a gene. This CDR3 is built from 16 residues. This CDR3 reads CASSVSITGGGSPLHF. CDR3 coding DNA: TGTGCCAGCAGTGTTTCCATCACAGGGGGGGGATCACCCCTCCACTTT. Full variable domain (remainder filled in from reference TRBV25-1 and TRBJ1-6): EADIYQTPRYLVIGTGKKITLECSQTMGHDKMYWYQQDPGMELHLIHYSYGVNSTEKGDLSSESTVSRIRTEHFPLTLESARPSHTSQYLCASSVSITGGGSPLHFGNGTRLTVT.

For the CDR3, the DNA is TGCGCCAGCAGCTTGGCCGGGCGGGGAGATACCGGGGAGCTGTTTTTT. Its translation is CASSLAGRGDTGELFF. This sequence joins TRBV5-1 and TRBJ2-2; D perhaps matches TRBD2 (6 bases). The V gene lost 0 bases and the J gene lost 5 bases, with 14 bases spanning the gap. This CDR3 comprises 16 residues. Germline V gene sequence: CDR1 SGHRS, CDR2 YFSETQ.

V gene TRBV18 combines with J gene TRBJ1-1; D possibly corresponds to TRBD1 (6 bases). The CDR3 length is 16 residues. Germline CDR1 reads KGHSH; CDR2 reads LQKENI. Trimming removed 4 bases from V and 4 bases from J, with 19 bases in between. The CDR3: CASSQSQQGGGTEAFF. The CDR3 DNA follows: TGTGCCAGCTCACAATCCCAACAGGGAGGGGGCACTGAAGCTTTCTTT. Full variable domain (rest looked up from reference TRBV18 and TRBJ1-1): NAGVMQNPRHLVRRRGQEARLRCSPMKGHSHVYWYRQLPEEGLKFMVYLQKENIIDESGMPKERFSAEFPKEGPSILRIQQVVRGDSAAYFCASSQSQQGGGTEAFFGQGTRLTVV.

The V call is TRBV7-8, the J call TRBJ2-6; TRBD1 agrees at 7 bases. With V trimmed by 3 bases and J by 0 bases, 14 bases remained unmatched. This CDR3 has 20 residues. CDR1 is SGHVS and CDR2 is FQNEAQ in the germline V gene. The CDR3 DNA sequence: TGTGCCAGCAGCTTTATCCCTCCGGGACAGTATCCCTCTGGGGCCAACGTCCTGACTTTC. It specifies CASSFIPPGQYPSGANVLTF.

This sequence joins TRBV7-9 and TRBJ2-5, with a tentative D call TRBD1 (5 bases). Germline V gene sequence: CDR1 SEHNR, CDR2 FQNEAQ (reference sequence). The CDR3 extends over 16 amino acids. V lost 2 bases, J lost 5 bases, and 18 bases lay in between. Written as DNA, the CDR3 is TGTGCCAGCAGCTTATCGAAGCAGGGCGGTCGGGAGACCCAGTACTTC. Its protein is CASSLSKQGGRETQYF.